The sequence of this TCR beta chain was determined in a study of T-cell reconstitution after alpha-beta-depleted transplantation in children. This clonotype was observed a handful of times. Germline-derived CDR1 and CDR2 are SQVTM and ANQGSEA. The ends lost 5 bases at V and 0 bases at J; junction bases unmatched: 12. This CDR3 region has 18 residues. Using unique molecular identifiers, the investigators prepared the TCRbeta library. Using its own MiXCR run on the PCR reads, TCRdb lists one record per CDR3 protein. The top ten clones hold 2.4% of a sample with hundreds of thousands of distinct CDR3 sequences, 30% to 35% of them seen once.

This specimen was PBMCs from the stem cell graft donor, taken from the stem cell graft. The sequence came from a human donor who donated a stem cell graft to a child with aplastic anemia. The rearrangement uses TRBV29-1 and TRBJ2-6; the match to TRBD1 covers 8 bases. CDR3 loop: CSVITGGQTLSGANVLTF. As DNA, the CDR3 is TGCAGCGTTATTACAGGGGGACAAACCCTCTCTGGGGCCAACGTCCTGACTTTC.